This T cell receptor beta chain was found in a study of cytomegalovirus exposure and HLA in healthy donors (dated by TCRdb to about 2017). Context from the whole study: According to an earlier analysis of 587 of the donors, about 179 million T cells yielded 100 million or so unique TCR beta sequences and about 300 Gb of sequence data. An early release covering about 600 HLA-typed donors comprised about 300 gigabases of sequencing data and roughly 86 million unique TCR sequences. Of the roughly 400 genotyped donors, over 70% fell in the genetic ancestry cluster associated with self-reported Caucasian donors. The study aimed to test whether signatures of past pathogen exposure could be identified by cataloging public T cell receptors. Using immunosequencing, the study profiled T cell repertoires from some 670 subjects and related those repertoires to cytomegalovirus serostatus. A separate validation cohort of 100 to 150 different subjects was used in addition to the 666-subject first cohort. The study combined high-throughput TCR immunosequencing, statistical association of individual TCRs with disease status, and machine learning to predict cytomegalovirus infection status. In a later analysis, previously published TCR beta repertoires from about 670 donors were re-analyzed and high-resolution HLA genotyping was added so that TCR occurrence patterns could be studied. Rather than using new phenotypic data, the later analysis identified candidate immune exposures from TCR beta sequences and from how often those sequences occurred across donors. To decide whether each TCR beta V gene segment behaved as functional or pseudogenic, an earlier analysis of approximately 600 of the donors relied on high-throughput TCR beta sequencing. Alongside the repertoire data, information on donor age, sex, ethnicity and CMV serostatus was compiled. A later genetic analysis took genome-wide SNP genotypes for about three fifths of the 666 donors and used that subset as a discovery cohort. All discovery cohort repertoires had been generated on a single sequencing platform. Both class I and class II loci were covered by HLA typing, at four-digit resolution. The number of typed donors differed by locus: about 629-640 for A, B, C, DRB1 and DQB1; approximately 520 for DQA1; approximately 600 for DPA1; and about 450 for DPB1. Five DR-DQ haplotypes were treated as single units for association and clustering because of strong linkage in the cohort. Among around 400 genotyped donors of the cohort, an average of roughly 230,000 unique TCR beta nucleotide sequences was sequenced per donor, of which about 19% were non-productive.

As regards this clone: It has no known antigen specificity. No base quality values were provided; no much bigger clone lies one nucleotide off.

General conclusions and limits of the study: Some IMGT-functional V segments, including TRBV6-2 and TRBV6-3, could not be told apart with the 87-base-pair reads, so those segments were excluded. The sequencing pipeline was judged likely to have produced a cluster of highly shared sequence variants as a technical artifact. A total of 150 or so TCR beta chains were listed by the study as associated with cytomegalovirus. Three of the identified cytomegalovirus-associated TCR beta chains were confirmed in vitro to be specific for cytomegalovirus antigens. Because HLA typing was missing for some donors at each locus, association tests included only the typed subset. In a later analysis, 16,951 TCR beta sequences were associated with specific HLA alleles at a false discovery rate of 0.05. In a later analysis, several top co-occurrence clusters were reported to appear linked to parvovirus B19, influenza, CMV and Epstein-Barr virus. Roughly uniform sequencing depth across donors was assumed in presence/absence analyses, although this assumption may not hold. Most TCR sequences were observed very rarely across donors, whereas some public TCRs were present in many individuals. Because counts were too low, about 18 rarely observed V segments, including chromosome 9 orphons, were left out of the earlier analysis of a few hundred of the donors. A later analysis found that HLA-associated TCR beta chains were more clonally expanded and had lower generation probabilities than equally common non-associated chains. A later genetic analysis reported fewer N-insertions in productive TCRs among donors in an Asian-associated ancestry cluster than the roughly 670-donor mean. The classifier was reported to diagnose cytomegalovirus status with high specificity and sensitivity in both the original and validation cohorts. Correlated functional status among segregating V segments might be attributable to linkage disequilibrium, but an unknown experimental factor could not be ruled out. According to a later analysis, TCR association rates differed among HLA loci, with DRB1 alleles showing the most associated TCRs and HLA-C alleles showing the fewest. Assigning TCR associations to individual alleles was difficult when HLA alleles, especially DR and DQ, strongly co-occurred. The cohort was sequenced for TCR beta chains only, and without alpha or paired-chain data the features that could be detected were limited. According to a later analysis, most CMV-associated TCR beta chains appeared to be HLA-restricted, and the HLA associations seemed to be driven largely by CMV exposure. In a later genetic analysis, a missense DCLRE1C variant was associated with V-gene and J-gene trimming of TCR beta chains, and the association was replicated in an independent cohort. The authors suggested that the approach could potentially be generalized to other disease states and immunological phenotypes. For the cohort, immune exposure information was limited to CMV serostatus. A further reported finding was that TCR beta sequences accurately predicted the HLA-A and HLA-B alleles for most subjects in the first cohort. In an earlier analysis of approximately 590 of the donors, most TCR beta V segments appeared in productive rearrangements about 87% or about 30% of the time, broadly matching IMGT annotations.

The cohort was made up of approximately 670 healthy bone marrow donors. At the time of sampling, all cohort members were nominally healthy, though unrecorded immune exposures were likely present. The donor tested CMV seronegative, placing the donor among the roughly 340 seronegative members of the cohort. A peripheral blood sample was provided by each donor, and peripheral blood mononuclear cells were used for TCR beta sequencing. The Qiagen DNeasy Blood Extraction Kit was used to extract genomic DNA from the blood cell samples. For this chain, trimming is 6 bases at the V end and 4 bases at the J end, and the number of junction bases without a gene match is 7. Measured from the cysteine to the phenylalanine, the CDR3 is 13 residues long. Of the read, only the CDR3 DNA is kept; its 39 bases are in frame from base 1. CDR1 and CDR2 were assigned from the germline V gene as SQVTM and ANQGSEA. The library was produced with the immunoSEQ multiplex PCR assay. For the multiplex PCR, a mixture combining 60 forward primers for TCR Vbeta segments and 13 reverse primers for TCR Jbeta segments was used. The CDR3 region of rearranged TCR beta genes was amplified from genomic DNA by a multiplex PCR assay. The Illumina HiSeq System was used to sequence the amplified TCR beta libraries as 87-base-pair reads. The original pipeline was this. A later analysis tallied 70 million to 100 million unique TCR beta chains across the 700 or so repertoires, and around 10 million of those chains were shared by two or more donors. A nearest-neighbor algorithm error-corrected the raw reads and collapsed the reads into unique sequences, merging closely related sequences to remove PCR and sequencing errors. V, D and J gene segments were assigned by aligning CDR3 sequences to IMGT reference sequences. Each retained sequence needed at least a six-nucleotide match to both a V gene segment and a J gene segment. A rearrangement was called productive if the CDR3 had no stop codons and remained in frame with V and J, and every other rearrangement was called non-productive. Following IMGT convention, CDR3 was defined as the stretch from the second conserved V-encoded cysteine up to the conserved J-encoded phenylalanine. The earlier analysis of roughly 590 of the donors excluded sequences that lacked an unambiguous match to a single V gene segment. In an earlier analysis of more than 500 of the donors, a V segment was called functional when productive rearrangements were above 56.7%, and segregating when the standard deviation between donors exceeded 5%. A statistical classification framework was developed to diagnose cytomegalovirus status using the catalog of TCR beta chain sequences. A later analysis assigned V and J genes by comparing TCR nucleotide sequences with IMGT/GENE-DB human TR gene sequences. In a later analysis, CDR3 sequences and most-parsimonious VDJ recombination scenarios were assigned using the TCRdist pipeline. In a later analysis, each TCR beta chain was defined by its CDR3 amino acid sequence together with its V-gene family, and reads without a unique V-gene family were excluded. To address suspected cross-contamination and a sequencing artifact, a later analysis removed 592 highly shared, low-generation-probability nucleotide sequences. In a later analysis, a clonal expansion index for each public chain was calculated from normalized within-repertoire ranks of inferred template counts. In a later analysis, generation probabilities were computed using a VDJ recombination model fitted to out-of-frame rearrangements, and the results were checked against IGoR. Hypergeometric tests were used in a later analysis to score TCR-TCR, TCR-HLA and TCR-CMV co-occurrence, with a repertoire-size bias correction applied to the TCR pairs. False discovery rates were estimated in a later analysis by permuting HLA or CMV assignments 20 times. In a later analysis, co-occurring TCRs were grouped using DBSCAN, and TCRdist sequence similarity was added for clustering within HLA-allele-positive subsets. Co-occurrence clustering excluded repertoires with fewer than 30,000 or more than 120,000 public chains, plus five with anomalous nucleotide sharing. The source is immuneACCESS, and TCRdb retained only in-frame sequences with V and J called. Part of the clones is not carried over; for the studies checked, unresolved V genes explain less than half of this, and the remainder is unexplained. Clone size and the V and J calls come from that table; the DNA yielded D and trimming. Counted in this sample were some 190,000 clones; 76% of them appeared once. Together, the top ten hold around 1.5% of the sample.

Sequences were obtained from PBMCs. This chain joins TRBV29-1 to TRBJ2-7, with TRBD1 identical over 9 junction bases. The receptor was isolated from a man between 18 and 35 years old in good health and CMV-seronegative. The nucleotide sequence is TGCAGCGTAGCCGGGACAGGGTTGTACGAGCAGTACTTC. Translation gives CSVAGTGLYEQYF.